A selection of T cell receptor beta chains follows, all from one sample in a study of cytomegalovirus exposure and HLA in healthy donors. This table comes from immunoSEQ multiplex PCR, and its TCRdb copy is limited to in-frame clones, with some not included. The sample table includes approximately 110,000 clones. The sample taken for sequencing was PBMCs. The source of these receptors is a man aged 25 to 40 in good health and CMV-seronegative. The CDR3 runs from the conserved cysteine through the conserved F or W. The D gene is left open where the match is weak.

CDR3 protein,CDR3 DNA,V gene,D gene,J gene
CASSQDFYTDTQYF,TGCGCCAGCAGCCAAGACTTCTACACAGATACGCAGTATTTT,TRBV4-3,.,TRBJ2-3
CASSLEAGAGTDTQYF,TGCGCCAGCAGCTTGGAAGCGGGAGCTGGCACAGATACGCAGTATTTT,TRBV5-1,TRBD2,TRBJ2-3
CASSPGGNGANVLTF,TGTGCCAGCAGTCCAGGGGGAAATGGGGCCAACGTCCTGACTTTC,TRBV28,TRBD1,TRBJ2-6
CASSPRIQGDNSPLHF,TGTGCCAGCTCACCACGTATACAGGGGGATAATTCACCCCTCCACTTT,TRBV18,TRBD1,TRBJ1-6
CASRPRLAGLNEQFF,TGTGCCAGCAGACCTCGACTAGCGGGACTCAATGAGCAGTTCTTC,TRBV4-2,TRBD2,TRBJ2-1
CAIMTGGSGYTF,TGTGCCATCATGACAGGGGGAAGTGGCTACACCTTC,TRBV10-3,TRBD1,TRBJ1-2
CASSLDSDGGSTEAFF,TGTGCCAGCAGCTTGGATTCTGACGGGGGTAGCACTGAAGCTTTCTTT,TRBV5-6,.,TRBJ1-1
CSVQMREPQETQYF,TGCAGCGTTCAGATGCGGGAGCCCCAAGAGACCCAGTACTTC,TRBV29-1,TRBD2,TRBJ2-5
CASSEFKRVGQPQHF,TGTGCCAGCAGTGAATTCAAGAGGGTAGGGCAGCCCCAGCATTTT,TRBV25-1,.,TRBJ1-5
CASSPLNRGLRQPQHF,TGTGCCAGCAGCCCCTTGAACAGGGGGTTGAGACAGCCCCAGCATTTT,TRBV27,TRBD1,TRBJ1-5
CASSPAGLSGYTF,TGTGCCAGCTCACCAGCGGGGCTGAGTGGCTACACCTTC,TRBV18,.,TRBJ1-2
CASSFDRVSYEQYF,TGTGCCAGCAGTTTTGACAGGGTGAGCTACGAGCAGTACTTC,TRBV6-6,TRBD1,TRBJ2-7
CSVADRGRGEKLFF,TGCAGCGTCGCCGACAGGGGGCGGGGTGAAAAACTGTTTTTT,TRBV29-1,TRBD1,TRBJ1-4
CASSSSDRAASPLHF,TGTGCCAGCAGTTCAAGCGACAGGGCTGCTTCACCCCTCCACTTT,TRBV27,TRBD1,TRBJ1-6
CASSNRGAGANVLTF,TGTGCCAGCAGCAACAGGGGGGCTGGGGCCAACGTCCTGACTTTC,TRBV28,TRBD1,TRBJ2-6
CASGLSGKTGNTIYF,TGTGCTAGTGGTTTGTCCGGGAAGACTGGAAACACCATATATTTT,TRBV12-5,.,TRBJ1-3
CAWSDSGSYNEQFF,TGTGCCTGGAGTGATAGCGGATCCTACAATGAGCAGTTCTTC,TRBV30,.,TRBJ2-1
CASSLSGRGGTGELFF,TGTGCCAGCAGTCTTAGCGGGAGGGGTGGCACCGGGGAGCTGTTTTTT,TRBV5-4,TRBD2,TRBJ2-2
CASSFAGQVRNEQFF,TGTGCCAGCAGCTTCGCCGGACAGGTCCGGAATGAGCAGTTCTTC,TRBV11-2,TRBD1,TRBJ2-1
CASSSGLAGVADTQYF,TGTGCCAGCAGCTCGGGACTAGCGGGAGTGGCAGATACGCAGTATTTT,TRBV7-3,TRBD2,TRBJ2-3
CASSSASGAGETQYF,TGTGCCAGCAGCTCCGCCTCGGGAGCTGGCGAGACCCAGTACTTC,TRBV7-9,.,TRBJ2-5
CASGDRYEQYF,TGTGCCAGCGGGGACAGGTACGAGCAGTACTTC,TRBV25-1,TRBD1,TRBJ2-7
CGLAGPGGDEQFF,TGTGGACTAGCGGGCCCCGGGGGGGATGAGCAGTTCTTC,TRBV30,TRBD2,TRBJ2-1
CASVRRGGSSYEQYF,TGTGCCAGCGTCCGGCGTGGCGGGAGCTCCTACGAGCAGTACTTC,TRBV27,TRBD2,TRBJ2-7
CSVERTGLGYTF,TGCAGCGTTGAACGTACAGGGCTCGGCTACACCTTC,TRBV29-1,.,TRBJ1-2
CASSLSFDKTYEQYF,TGCGCCAGCAGCTTGTCCTTTGACAAGACCTACGAGCAGTACTTC,TRBV5-1,.,TRBJ2-7
CASSQGLAGGVGEQYF,TGTGCCAGCAGCCAAGGGCTAGCGGGCGGCGTGGGCGAGCAGTACTTC,TRBV4-2,TRBD2,TRBJ2-7
CASSYEAGSNTGELFF,TGTGCCAGCAGTTACGAAGCGGGGTCCAACACCGGGGAGCTGTTTTTT,TRBV6-5,TRBD2,TRBJ2-2
CASSLLRDNEQFF,TGCGCCAGCAGCTTACTCCGGGACAATGAGCAGTTCTTC,TRBV5-1,.,TRBJ2-1
CASSPSDRVGDNSPLHF,TGTGCCAGCAGCCCTTCGGACAGGGTGGGAGATAATTCACCCCTCCACTTT,TRBV5-4,TRBD1,TRBJ1-6
CASSDPDRGEQFF,TGTGCCAGCAGTGACCCCGACAGAGGTGAGCAGTTCTTC,TRBV6-6,.,TRBJ2-1
CSVGQFTNYGYTF,TGCAGCGTCGGACAATTCACTAACTATGGCTACACCTTC,TRBV29-1,.,TRBJ1-2
CASSRLAGGRVQYF,TGTGCCAGCAGCCGACTAGCGGGAGGGCGGGTGCAGTACTTC,TRBV28,TRBD2,TRBJ2-5
CASSSPSGLAGGVWDTQYF,TGTGCCAGTAGTTCCCCCTCGGGACTAGCGGGAGGTGTCTGGGATACGCAGTATTTT,TRBV19,TRBD2,TRBJ2-3
CASSGGTVSYEQYF,TGTGCCAGCAGCGGGGGGACAGTCTCCTACGAGCAGTACTTC,TRBV7-2,.,TRBJ2-7
CASSMNRGNTEAFF,TGTGCCAGTAGTATGAACAGGGGAAACACTGAAGCTTTCTTT,TRBV19,TRBD1,TRBJ1-1
CASSFSVVSYEQYF,TGTGCCAGCAGCTTTAGCGTCGTCTCCTACGAGCAGTACTTC,TRBV7-2,.,TRBJ2-7
CASSLDGTSSYEQYF,TGTGCCAGCAGCTTAGACGGGACTAGCAGTTACGAGCAGTACTTC,TRBV7-2,TRBD2,TRBJ2-7
CASSLATSGIQETQYF,TGTGCCAGTAGCCTCGCGACTAGCGGGATCCAAGAGACCCAGTACTTC,TRBV13,TRBD2,TRBJ2-5
CASSNLAGGGAKNIQYF,TGTGCCAGTAGTAATCTAGCGGGAGGGGGGGCCAAAAACATTCAGTACTTC,TRBV19,TRBD2,TRBJ2-4
CAISVAGENEQYF,TGTGCCATCAGTGTTGCGGGAGAGAACGAGCAGTACTTC,TRBV10-3,TRBD2,TRBJ2-7